This TCR beta chain was captured by sequencing in a study of blood T cell repertoires in COVID-19. Study-level background: Some COVID-19 samples were acute and others convalescent; all came from the United States, Italy and Spain. Sources were T cells, B-cell-depleted T cells, or PBMCs; the material itself was cDNA or gDNA.

In the original analysis: The assay estimated nucleated cells by amplifying reference gene primers. Assay: immunoSEQ multiplex PCR; the TCRdb copy retains only in-frame clones and omits some. Clone size and the V and J calls come from that table; the DNA yielded D and trimming. Of roughly 330,000 clones listed, more than 75% are singletons. The ends were cut back, 3 bases at V and 4 bases at J, with 10 bases in the middle. CDR1 KGHSH and CDR2 LQKENI come from the germline V gene. This CDR3 has 14 residues. The sequence was obtained from a woman aged 45-60 years with active or convalescent COVID-19. Sample: peripheral blood. The V call is TRBV18, the J call TRBJ1-5; TRBD1 might be the D (6 bases). The CDR3 region is CASSPAQGNQPQHF. CDR3 bases: TGTGCCAGCTCACCTGCACAGGGAAATCAGCCCCAGCATTTT.